Following are 18 T cell receptor beta chains from one sample sequenced in a study of blood T cell repertoires in COVID-19 (dated by TCRdb to the early 2020s). The library was prepared using the immunoSEQ multiplex PCR assay. TCRdb's version of the immuneACCESS table is confined to in-frame rearrangements and falls short of the full clone set. An unresolved V gene accounts for under half of the shortfall where checked; the remainder is of unknown origin. The table for this sample lists about 150,000 clones; approximately 82% of them were counted only once. In total, the top ten clones hold nearly 15% of the sample. Source material: peripheral blood. These receptor sequences come from a human donor with acute or convalescent COVID-19. The donor label of this sample is uncertain.

This clone has a single count. The chain combines TRBV19 with TRBJ2-5; a possible D gene is TRBD1 (6 bases). Trimming left V 2 bases short and J 0 bases short, with 13 bases between. This CDR3 has 16 residues. Germline loops: CDR1 LNHDA, CDR2 SQIVND (reference sequence). Here the CDR3 reads CASSIRGQGYQETQYF. Written as DNA, the CDR3 is TGTGCCAGTAGTATACGAGGGCAGGGGTACCAAGAGACCCAGTACTTC.

CDR3 region: CASSQGTVGELFF. The CDR3 region has the DNA TGCGCCAGCAGCCAAGGGACAGTTGGGGAGCTGTTTTTT. This rearrangement joins TRBV4-1 to TRBJ2-2; weak D call: TRBD1 (6 bases). CDR1 and CDR2 from the germline V gene are MGHRA and YSYEKL. Trimming removed 1 base from V and 8 bases from J, with 8 bases in between. There are 13 residues in the CDR3.

This clone was recorded only once. The genes are TRBV3-1 (or the pseudogene TRBV3-2) and TRBJ2-2, with D unclear. Looked up from germline, CDR1 is LGHDT and CDR2 is YNNKEL (reference sequence). The CDR3 spans 14 residues. V gave up 0 bases and J gave up 4 bases, with 6 bases separating them. The CDR3 nucleotides read TGTGCCAGCAGCCAAGAAGTTAGCACCGGGGAGCTGTTTTTT. It encodes CASSQEVSTGELFF.

The genes are TRBV4-1 and TRBJ1-1; D gene ambiguous. The CDR3 consists of 14 residues. V was trimmed by 4 bases and J by 1 base, leaving 10 bases between them. CDR1 and CDR2 (germline): MGHRA, YSYEKL. The CDR3 loop reads CASSRSGRNTEAFF. The DNA of the CDR3 is TGCGCCAGCAGCCGCTCGGGGAGGAACACTGAAGCTTTCTTT.

The chain couples TRBV5-1 to TRBJ2-5; 7 nucleotides match TRBD1. Germline trimming cut 4 bases from V and 8 bases from J; bases unmatched to any gene: 14. Germline assignment: CDR1 SGHRS and CDR2 YFSETQ. This CDR3 comprises 15 residues. The CDR3 protein is CASSAETGEGRTQYF. The CDR3, as DNA: TGCGCCAGCAGCGCCGAAACAGGGGAAGGTCGCACCCAGTACTTC.

This chain links TRBV9 with TRBJ1-6, with D perhaps TRBD1 (6 bases). V was trimmed by 4 bases and J by 7 bases, leaving 18 bases between them. The germline V gene has CDR1 SGDLS and CDR2 YYNGEE. The CDR3 contains 16 residues. The DNA of the CDR3 is TGTGCCAGCAGCCATTGGGGGGGGACACCAAATTCACCCCTCCACTTT. This encodes CASSHWGGTPNSPLHF.

The rearrangement uses TRBV12-3 or TRBV12-4 and TRBJ1-1, with D possibly matching TRBD1 (5 bases). With 7 bases removed from V and 5 bases from J, the gap between germline ends came to 11 bases. This CDR3 is built from 12 residues. CDR3 in DNA: TGTGCCAGCACTGGGGGAGGGACTGAAGCTTTCTTT. This translates into CASTGGGTEAFF.

This chain joins TRBV7-2 and TRBJ2-1; 8 bases are shared with TRBD1. Germline V gene sequence: CDR1 SGHTA, CDR2 FQGNSA. This CDR3 contains 14 residues. With V trimmed by 5 bases and J by 10 bases, 10 bases remained unmatched. In DNA, the CDR3 is TGTGCCAGCAGCCCGCATATGGGACAGGTGGAGCAGTTCTTC. The encoded protein is CASSPHMGQVEQFF.

The chain employs TRBV4-1 and TRBJ1-6; D gene uncertain. Trimming shortened V by 4 bases and J by 0 bases, and 7 bases separated the two germline ends. This CDR3 is built from 15 residues. The germline V gene encodes CDR1 MGHRA and CDR2 YSYEKL. The CDR3: CASSLPSSYNSPLHF. The CDR3 DNA is TGCGCCAGCAGCCTACCGAGCTCCTATAATTCACCCCTCCACTTT.

The rearrangement uses TRBV30 and TRBJ1-1, with 9 bases aligning to TRBD1. Germline lookup yields CDR1 GTSNPN and CDR2 SVGIG (reference sequence). The CDR3 consists of 19 residues. The V segment lost 1 base and the J segment 0 bases; nucleotides outside the gene matches: 15. The CDR3 protein is CAWSGGLRDRDSVNTEAFF. The CDR3 DNA is TGTGCCTGGAGTGGGGGGTTAAGGGACAGGGATTCGGTGAACACTGAAGCTTTCTTT. Combining the CDR3 with reference TRBV30 and TRBJ1-1 gives the whole variable domain SQTIHQWPATLVQPVGSPLSLECTVEGTSNPNLYWYRQAAGRGLQLLFYSVGIGQISSEVPQNLSASRPQDRQFILSSKKLLLSDSGFYLCAWSGGLRDRDSVNTEAFFGQGTRLTVV.

This rearrangement joins TRBV5-8 to TRBJ1-2; D not resolved. Deletions cut 0 bases from V and 4 bases from J, with 10 bases between. CDR3 length: 14 residues. CDR1 is SGHTS and CDR2 is YDEGEE in the germline V gene. The CDR3 nucleotides are TGTGCCAGCAGCTTGGTCGCTAGAGGCTATGGCTACACCTTC. This encodes CASSLVARGYGYTF.

This rearrangement joins TRBV7-9 to TRBJ2-7; TRBD1 might be the D (6 bases). Germline V gives CDR1 SEHNR, CDR2 FQNEAQ (reference sequence). The length of the CDR3 is 14 residues. V dropped 5 bases and J dropped 5 bases, with 16 bases sitting between them. The chain's CDR3 is CASSPPRQAHEQYF. DNA for the CDR3: TGTGCCAGCAGCCCTCCAAGACAGGCCCACGAGCAGTACTTC.

The chain recombines TRBV9 with TRBJ1-2; D may be TRBD1 (6 bases). Deletions cut 4 bases from V and 6 bases from J, with 13 bases between. In germline, CDR1 is SGDLS, CDR2 YYNGEE. CDR3 length: 13 residues. CDR3 region: CASSPQGVDGYTF. DNA of the CDR3: TGTGCCAGCAGCCCACAGGGCGTTGATGGCTACACCTTC.

The rearrangement uses TRBV30 and TRBJ1-2, with 10 bases lining up with TRBD1. Trimming cost V 2 bases and J 3 bases; bases outside gene matches: 3. Germline assignment: CDR1 GTSNPN and CDR2 SVGIG (reference sequence). This CDR3 is 14 amino acids long. Written as DNA, the CDR3 is TGTGCCTGGAGTTTAGGGACAGGGGACTATGGCTACACCTTC. Encoded protein: CAWSLGTGDYGYTF.

The table lists this clone with many counts. At one of its ends the junction is not consistent with the germline gene, which may arise from a read error. The chain employs TRBV7-7 and TRBJ2-1, with 10 bases matching TRBD1. Germline CDR1 SSHAT, CDR2 FNYEAQ (reference sequence). The CDR3 has 15 amino acids. The CDR3: CASSSTGTGVGEQFF. The CDR3 DNA follows: TGTGCTAGCAGCTCTACCGGGACAGGGGTGGGTGAGCAGTTCTTC.

The rearrangement links TRBV7-9 to TRBJ2-7; the match to TRBD2 covers 10 bases. The CDR3 has 15 amino acids. Per the germline V gene, CDR1 is SEHNR and CDR2 is FQNEAQ (reference sequence). V was pared by 4 bases and J by 5 bases, with 8 bases of the junction left unmatched. CDR3 in amino acids: CASSSSGGTSHEQYF. The CDR3 DNA is TGTGCCAGCAGCTCTAGCGGGGGAACATCTCACGAGCAGTACTTC.

V is TRBV4-2 and J is TRBJ1-5, with no clear D. Per the germline V gene, CDR1 is LGHNA and CDR2 is YNFKEQ. V lost 0 bases, J lost 5 bases, and 11 bases lay in between. The CDR3 runs to 15 residues. The CDR3 DNA is TGTGCCAGCAGCCAAGATAGTAGTGTGGATCAGCCCCAGCATTTT. It encodes CASSQDSSVDQPQHF.

The rearrangement links TRBV2 to TRBJ1-1; D not resolved. The CDR3 length is 13 residues. Deletions cut 1 base from V and 10 bases from J, with 13 bases between. Germline V gene data show CDR1 as SNHLY and CDR2 as FYNNEI. The CDR3 nucleotides are TGTGCCAGCAGTGAAGTGTCACCCCTGAGAGCTTTCTTT. Amino acid sequence: CASSEVSPLRAFF.